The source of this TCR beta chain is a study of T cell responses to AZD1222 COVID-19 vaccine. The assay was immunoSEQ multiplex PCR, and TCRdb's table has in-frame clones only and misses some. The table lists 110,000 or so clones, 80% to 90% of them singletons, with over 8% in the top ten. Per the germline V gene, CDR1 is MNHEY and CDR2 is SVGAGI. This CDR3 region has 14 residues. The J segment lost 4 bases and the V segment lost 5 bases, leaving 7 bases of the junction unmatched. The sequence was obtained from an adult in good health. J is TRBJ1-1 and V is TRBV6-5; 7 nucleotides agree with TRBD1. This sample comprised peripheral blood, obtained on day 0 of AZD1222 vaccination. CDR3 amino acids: CASSNRQGVTEAFF. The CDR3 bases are TGTGCCAGCAGTAACCGACAGGGAGTCACTGAAGCTTTCTTT.